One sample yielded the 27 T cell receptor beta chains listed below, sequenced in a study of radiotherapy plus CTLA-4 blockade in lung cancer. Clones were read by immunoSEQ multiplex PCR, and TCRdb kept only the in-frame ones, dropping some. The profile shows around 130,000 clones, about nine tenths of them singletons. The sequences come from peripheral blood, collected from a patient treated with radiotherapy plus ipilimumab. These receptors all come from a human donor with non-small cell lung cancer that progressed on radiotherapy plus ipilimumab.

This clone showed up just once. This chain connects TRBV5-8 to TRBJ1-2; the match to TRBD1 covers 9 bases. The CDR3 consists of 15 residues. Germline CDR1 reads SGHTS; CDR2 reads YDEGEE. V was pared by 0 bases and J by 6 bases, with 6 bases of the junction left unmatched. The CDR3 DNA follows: TGTGCCAGCAGCTTGGCCGGCACAGGGGGCAATGGCTACACCTTC. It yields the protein CASSLAGTGGNGYTF.

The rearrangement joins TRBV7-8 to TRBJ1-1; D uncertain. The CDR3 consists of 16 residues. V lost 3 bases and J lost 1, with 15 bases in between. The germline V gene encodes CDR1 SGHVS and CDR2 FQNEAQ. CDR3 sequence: CASSLTGGLPNTEAFF. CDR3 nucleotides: TGTGCCAGCAGCTTGACTGGAGGGCTGCCGAACACTGAAGCTTTCTTT.

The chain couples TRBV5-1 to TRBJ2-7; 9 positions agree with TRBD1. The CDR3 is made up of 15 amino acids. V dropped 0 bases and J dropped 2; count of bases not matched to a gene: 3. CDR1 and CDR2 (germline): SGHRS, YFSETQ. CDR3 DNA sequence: TGCGCCAGCAGCTTGGAAGGGACAGGGCCCTACGAGCAGTACTTC. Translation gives CASSLEGTGPYEQYF.

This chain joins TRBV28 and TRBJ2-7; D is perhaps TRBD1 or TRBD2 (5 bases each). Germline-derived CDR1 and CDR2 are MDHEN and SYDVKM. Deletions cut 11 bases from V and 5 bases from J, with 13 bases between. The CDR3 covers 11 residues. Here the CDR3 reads CAWDGDDEQYF. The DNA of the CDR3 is TGTGCCTGGGACGGGGATGACGAGCAGTACTTC.

CDR3 sequence reads: CASSLMGVLNQPQHF. CDR3 sequence (DNA): TGTGCCAGCAGCTTAATGGGGGTCCTGAATCAGCCCCAGCATTTT. The genes are TRBV7-8 and TRBJ1-5; tentatively, D is TRBD1 (5 bases). The CDR3 length is 15 residues. Trimming removed 2 bases at V and 4 bases at J, with 12 bases between. From germline, CDR1 is SGHVS and CDR2 FQNEAQ. Together with reference TRBV7-8 and TRBJ1-5, the CDR3 gives the full variable domain: GAGVSQSPRYKVAKRGQDVALRCDPISGHVSLFWYQQALGQGPEFLTYFQNEAQLDKSGLPSDRFFAERPEGSVSTLKIQRTQQEDSAVYLCASSLMGVLNQPQHFGDGTRLSIL.

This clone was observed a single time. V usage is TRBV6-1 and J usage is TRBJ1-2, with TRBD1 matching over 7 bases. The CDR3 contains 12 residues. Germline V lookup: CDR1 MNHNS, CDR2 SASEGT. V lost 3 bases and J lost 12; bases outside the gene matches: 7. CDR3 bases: TGTGCCAGCAGTGACAAGCCACAGGGGAACACCTTC. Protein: CASSDKPQGNTF.

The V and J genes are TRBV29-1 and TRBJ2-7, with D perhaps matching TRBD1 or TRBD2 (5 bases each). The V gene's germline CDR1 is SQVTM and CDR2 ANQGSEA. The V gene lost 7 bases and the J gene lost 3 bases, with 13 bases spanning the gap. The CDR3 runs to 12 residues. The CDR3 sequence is CSAKRGSYEQYF. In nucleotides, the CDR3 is TGCAGCGCCAAACGGGGCAGCTACGAGCAGTACTTC.

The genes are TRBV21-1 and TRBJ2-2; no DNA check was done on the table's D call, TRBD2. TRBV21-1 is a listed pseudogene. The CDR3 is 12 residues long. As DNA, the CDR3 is TGTGCATGGACTTTGAACACCGGGGAGCTGTTTTTT. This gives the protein CAWTLNTGELFF.

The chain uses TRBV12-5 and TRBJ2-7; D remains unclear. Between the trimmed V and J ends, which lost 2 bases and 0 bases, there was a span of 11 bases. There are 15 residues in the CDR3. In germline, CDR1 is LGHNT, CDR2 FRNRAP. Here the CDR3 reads CASGLIPTSSYEQYF. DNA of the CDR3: TGTGCTAGTGGTTTGATCCCAACTTCCTCCTACGAGCAGTACTTC. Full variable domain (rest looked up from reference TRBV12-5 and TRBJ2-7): DARVTQTPRHKVTEMGQEVTMRCQPILGHNTVFWYRQTMMQGLELLAYFRNRAPLDDSGMPKDRFSAEMPDATLATLKIQPSEPRDSAVYFCASGLIPTSSYEQYFGPGTRLTVT.

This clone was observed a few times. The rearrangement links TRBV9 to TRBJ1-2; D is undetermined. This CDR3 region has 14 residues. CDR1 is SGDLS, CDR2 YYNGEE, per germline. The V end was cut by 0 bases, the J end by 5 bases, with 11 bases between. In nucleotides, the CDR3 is TGTGCCAGCAGCGTAGGGTCAGACCCATATGGCTACACCTTC. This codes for CASSVGSDPYGYTF.

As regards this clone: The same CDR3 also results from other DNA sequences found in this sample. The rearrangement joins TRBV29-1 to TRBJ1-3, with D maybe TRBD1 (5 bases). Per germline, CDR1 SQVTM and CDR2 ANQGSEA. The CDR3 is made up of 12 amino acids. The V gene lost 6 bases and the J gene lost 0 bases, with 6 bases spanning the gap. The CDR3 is CSVRVSGNTIYF. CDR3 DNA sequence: TGCAGCGTCAGGGTCTCTGGAAACACCATATATTTT.

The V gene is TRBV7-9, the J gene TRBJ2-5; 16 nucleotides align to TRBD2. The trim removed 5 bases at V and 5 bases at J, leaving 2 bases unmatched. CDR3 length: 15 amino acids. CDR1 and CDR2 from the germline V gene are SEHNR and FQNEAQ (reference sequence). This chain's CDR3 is CASSPGLAGGETQYF. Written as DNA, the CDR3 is TGTGCCAGCAGCCCGGGACTAGCGGGAGGGGAGACCCAGTACTTC.

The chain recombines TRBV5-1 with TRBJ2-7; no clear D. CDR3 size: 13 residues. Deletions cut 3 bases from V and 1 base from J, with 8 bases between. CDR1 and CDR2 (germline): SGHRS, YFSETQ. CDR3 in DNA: TGCGCCAGCAGCTACCACACATCCTACGAGCAGTACTTC. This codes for CASSYHTSYEQYF. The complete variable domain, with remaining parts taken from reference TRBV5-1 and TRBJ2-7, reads KAGVTQTPRYLIKTRGQQVTLSCSPISGHRSVSWYQQTPGQGLQFLFEYFSETQRNKGNFPGRFSGRQFSNSRSEMNVSTLELGDSALYLCASSYHTSYEQYFGPGTRLTVT.

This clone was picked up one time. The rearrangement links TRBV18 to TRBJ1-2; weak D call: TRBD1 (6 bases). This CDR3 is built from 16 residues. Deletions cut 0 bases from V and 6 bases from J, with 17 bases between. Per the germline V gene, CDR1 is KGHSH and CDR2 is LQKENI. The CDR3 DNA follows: TGTGCCAGCTCACCACCCGAAAGATGGACAGAGAATGGCTACACCTTC. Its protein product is CASSPPERWTENGYTF.

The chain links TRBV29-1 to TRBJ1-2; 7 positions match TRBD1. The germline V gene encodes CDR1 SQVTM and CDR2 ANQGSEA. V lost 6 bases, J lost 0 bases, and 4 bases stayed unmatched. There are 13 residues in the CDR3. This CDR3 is CSVTGTANYGYTF. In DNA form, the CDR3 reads TGCAGCGTCACCGGGACAGCTAACTATGGCTACACCTTC.

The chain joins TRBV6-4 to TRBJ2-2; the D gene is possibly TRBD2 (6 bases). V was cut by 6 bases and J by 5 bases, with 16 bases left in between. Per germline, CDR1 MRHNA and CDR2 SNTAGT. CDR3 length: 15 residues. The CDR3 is CASRRDARWTGELFF. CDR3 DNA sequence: TGTGCCAGCAGGCGGGACGCCCGTTGGACCGGGGAGCTGTTTTTT.

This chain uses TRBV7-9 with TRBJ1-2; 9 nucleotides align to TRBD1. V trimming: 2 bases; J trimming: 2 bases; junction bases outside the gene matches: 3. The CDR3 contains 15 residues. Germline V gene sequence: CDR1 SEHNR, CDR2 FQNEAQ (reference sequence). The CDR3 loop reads CASSLSGQGNYGYTF. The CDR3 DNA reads TGTGCCAGCAGCTTATCGGGACAGGGCAACTATGGCTACACCTTC.

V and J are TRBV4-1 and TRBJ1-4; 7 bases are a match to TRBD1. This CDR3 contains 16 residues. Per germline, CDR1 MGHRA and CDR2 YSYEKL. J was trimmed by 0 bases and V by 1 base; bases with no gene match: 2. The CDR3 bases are TGCGCCAGCAGCCAAGGGACAGGCGCAACTAATGAAAAACTGTTTTTT. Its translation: CASSQGTGATNEKLFF.

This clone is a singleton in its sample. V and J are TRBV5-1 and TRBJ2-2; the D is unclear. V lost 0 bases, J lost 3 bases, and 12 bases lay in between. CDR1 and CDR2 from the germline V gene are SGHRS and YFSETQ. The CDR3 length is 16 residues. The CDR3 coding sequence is TGCGCCAGCAGCTTGGATGGGGTGACTCACACCGGGGAGCTGTTTTTT. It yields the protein CASSLDGVTHTGELFF.

The CDR3 DNA follows: TGTGCCAGCTCAGAGGGGGCGGGGGCCCAGCATTTT. Protein: CASSEGAGAQHF. The chain has TRBV18 and TRBJ1-5; TRBD1 agrees at 7 bases. CDR1 and CDR2 from the germline V gene are KGHSH and LQKENI. This CDR3 contains 12 residues. V gave up 5 bases and J gave up 11 bases; unmatched junction bases: 6.

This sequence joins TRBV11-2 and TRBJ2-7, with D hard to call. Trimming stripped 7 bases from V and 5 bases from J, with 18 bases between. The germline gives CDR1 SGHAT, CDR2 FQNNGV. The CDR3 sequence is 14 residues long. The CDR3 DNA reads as TGTGCCAGCACCTTCGGGCCCAAGGCTCACGAGCAGTACTTC. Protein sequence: CASTFGPKAHEQYF.

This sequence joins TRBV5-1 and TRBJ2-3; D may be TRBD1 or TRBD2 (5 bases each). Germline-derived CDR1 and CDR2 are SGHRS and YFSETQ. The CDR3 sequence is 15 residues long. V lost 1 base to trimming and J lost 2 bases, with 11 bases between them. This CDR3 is CASSLQPGTTDTQYF. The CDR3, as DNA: TGCGCCAGCAGCTTGCAACCGGGGACCACAGATACGCAGTATTTT.

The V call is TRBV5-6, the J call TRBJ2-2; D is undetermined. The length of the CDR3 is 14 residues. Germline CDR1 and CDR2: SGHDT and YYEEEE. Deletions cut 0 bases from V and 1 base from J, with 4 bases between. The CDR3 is CASSLDRNTGELFF. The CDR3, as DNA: TGTGCCAGCAGCTTGGATCGGAACACCGGGGAGCTGTTTTTT.

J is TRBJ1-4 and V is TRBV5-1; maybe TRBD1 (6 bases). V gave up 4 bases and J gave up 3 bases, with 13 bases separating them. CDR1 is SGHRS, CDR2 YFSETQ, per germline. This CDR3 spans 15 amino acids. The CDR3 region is CASSPDRPPNEKLFF. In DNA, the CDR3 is TGCGCCAGCAGCCCGGACAGACCCCCTAATGAAAAACTGTTTTTT.

CDR3 nucleotides: TGTGCCAGCAGCACAGACAGGGGTAATTACAATGAGCAGTTCTTC. Amino acids: CASSTDRGNYNEQFF. This chain joins TRBV7-9 and TRBJ2-1; 8 bases are shared with TRBD1. The germline gives CDR1 SEHNR, CDR2 FQNEAQ (reference sequence). J lost 4 bases, V lost 5 bases, and 7 bases had no gene match. This CDR3 spans 15 amino acids.

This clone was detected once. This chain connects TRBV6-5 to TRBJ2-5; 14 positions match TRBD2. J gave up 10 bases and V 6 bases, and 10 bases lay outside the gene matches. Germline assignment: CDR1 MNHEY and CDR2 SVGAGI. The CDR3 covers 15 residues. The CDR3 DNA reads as TGTGCCAGCAGGCCGGGACTAGCGGGAGTTTGGGGCCAGTACTTC. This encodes CASRPGLAGVWGQYF.

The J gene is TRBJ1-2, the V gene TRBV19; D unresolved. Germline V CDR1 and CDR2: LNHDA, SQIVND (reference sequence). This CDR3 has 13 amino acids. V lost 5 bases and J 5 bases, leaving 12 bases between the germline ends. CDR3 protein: CASSLRLSYGYTF. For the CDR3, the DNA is TGTGCCAGTAGTCTCCGACTGTCTTATGGCTACACCTTC.